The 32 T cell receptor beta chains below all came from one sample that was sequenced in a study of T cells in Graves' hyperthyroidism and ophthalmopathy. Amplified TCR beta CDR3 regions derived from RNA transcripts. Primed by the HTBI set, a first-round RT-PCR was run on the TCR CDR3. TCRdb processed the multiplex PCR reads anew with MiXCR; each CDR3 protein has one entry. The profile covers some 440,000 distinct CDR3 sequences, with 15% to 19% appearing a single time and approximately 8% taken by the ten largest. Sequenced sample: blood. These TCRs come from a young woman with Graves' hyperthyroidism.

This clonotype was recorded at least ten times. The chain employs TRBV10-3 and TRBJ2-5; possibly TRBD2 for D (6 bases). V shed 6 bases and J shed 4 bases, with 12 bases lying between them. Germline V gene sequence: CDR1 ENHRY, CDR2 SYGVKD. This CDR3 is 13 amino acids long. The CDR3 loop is CAISGGTAETQYF. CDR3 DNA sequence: TGTGCCATCAGCGGGGGAACAGCAGAGACCCAGTACTTC.

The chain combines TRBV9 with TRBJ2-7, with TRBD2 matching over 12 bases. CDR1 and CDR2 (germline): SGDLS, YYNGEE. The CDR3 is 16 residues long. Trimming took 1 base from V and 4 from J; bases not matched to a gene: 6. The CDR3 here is CASSVRLAGGLYEQYF. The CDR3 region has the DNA TGTGCCAGCAGCGTAAGGCTAGCGGGGGGGCTGTACGAGCAGTACTTC.

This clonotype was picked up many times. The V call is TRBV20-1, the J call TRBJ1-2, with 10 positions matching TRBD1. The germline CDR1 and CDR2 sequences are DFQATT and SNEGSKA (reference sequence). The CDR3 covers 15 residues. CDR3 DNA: TGCGCAGTGCTACGGCCCGGGACAGGGGAGATTGGCTACACCTTC. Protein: CAVLRPGTGEIGYTF.

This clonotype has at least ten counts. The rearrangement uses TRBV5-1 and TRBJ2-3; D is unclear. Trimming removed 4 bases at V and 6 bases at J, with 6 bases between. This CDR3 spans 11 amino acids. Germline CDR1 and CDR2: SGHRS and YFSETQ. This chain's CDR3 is CASSPPDTQYF. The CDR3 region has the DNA TGCGCCAGCAGCCCCCCGGATACGCAGTATTTT.

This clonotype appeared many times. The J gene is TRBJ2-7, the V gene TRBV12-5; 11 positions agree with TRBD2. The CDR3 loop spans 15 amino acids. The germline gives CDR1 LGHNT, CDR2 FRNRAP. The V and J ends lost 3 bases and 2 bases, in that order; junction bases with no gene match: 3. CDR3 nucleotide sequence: TGTGCTAGTGGTTTCGGGACTAGCGGTGCCTACGAGCAGTACTTC. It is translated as CASGFGTSGAYEQYF. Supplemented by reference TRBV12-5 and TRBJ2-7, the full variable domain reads DARVTQTPRHKVTEMGQEVTMRCQPILGHNTVFWYRQTMMQGLELLAYFRNRAPLDDSGMPKDRFSAEMPDATLATLKIQPSEPRDSAVYFCASGFGTSGAYEQYFGPGTRLTVT.

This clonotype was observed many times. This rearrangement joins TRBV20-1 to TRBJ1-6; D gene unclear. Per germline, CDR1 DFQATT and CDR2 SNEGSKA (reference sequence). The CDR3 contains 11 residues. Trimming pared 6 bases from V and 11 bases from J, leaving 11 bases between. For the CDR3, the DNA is TGCAGTGCGTCCGCGGGCACACCCCTCCACTTT. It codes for CSASAGTPLHF.

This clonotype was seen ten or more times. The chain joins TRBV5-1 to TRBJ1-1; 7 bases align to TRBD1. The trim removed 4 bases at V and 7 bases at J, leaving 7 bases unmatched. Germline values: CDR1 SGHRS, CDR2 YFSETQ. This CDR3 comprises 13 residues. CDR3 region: CASSGGRGGEAFF. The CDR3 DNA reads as TGCGCCAGCAGCGGGGGCAGGGGGGGTGAAGCTTTCTTT. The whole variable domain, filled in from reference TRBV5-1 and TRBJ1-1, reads KAGVTQTPRYLIKTRGQQVTLSCSPISGHRSVSWYQQTPGQGLQFLFEYFSETQRNKGNFPGRFSGRQFSNSRSEMNVSTLELGDSALYLCASSGGRGGEAFFGQGTRLTVV.

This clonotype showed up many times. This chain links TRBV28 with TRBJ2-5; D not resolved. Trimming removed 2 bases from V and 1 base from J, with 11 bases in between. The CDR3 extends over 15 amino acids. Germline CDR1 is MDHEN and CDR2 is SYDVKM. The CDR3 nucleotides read TGTGCCAGCAGTTTAACCCCCCGCGGCCAAGAGACCCAGTACTTC. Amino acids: CASSLTPRGQETQYF. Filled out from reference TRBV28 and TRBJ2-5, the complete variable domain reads DVKVTQSSRYLVKRTGEKVFLECVQDMDHENMFWYRQDPGLGLRLIYFSYDVKMKEKGDIPEGYSVSREKKERFSLILESASTNQTSMYLCASSLTPRGQETQYFGPGTRLLVL.

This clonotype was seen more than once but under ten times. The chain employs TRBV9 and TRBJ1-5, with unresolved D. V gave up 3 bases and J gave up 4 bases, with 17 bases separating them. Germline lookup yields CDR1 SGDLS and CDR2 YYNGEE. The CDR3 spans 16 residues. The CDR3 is CASSASLRKGNQPQHF. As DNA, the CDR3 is TGTGCCAGCAGCGCTAGTCTCAGAAAGGGAAATCAGCCCCAGCATTTT.

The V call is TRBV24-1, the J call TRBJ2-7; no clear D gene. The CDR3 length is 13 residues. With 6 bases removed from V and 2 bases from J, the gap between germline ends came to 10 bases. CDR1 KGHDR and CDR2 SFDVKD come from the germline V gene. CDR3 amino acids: CATSTGYPYEQYF. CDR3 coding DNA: TGTGCCACCAGTACCGGATATCCCTACGAGCAGTACTTC.

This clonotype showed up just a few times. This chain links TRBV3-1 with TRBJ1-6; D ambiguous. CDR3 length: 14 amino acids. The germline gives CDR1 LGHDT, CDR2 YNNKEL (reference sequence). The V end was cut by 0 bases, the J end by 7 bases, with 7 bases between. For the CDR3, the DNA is TGTGCCAGCAGCCAAGATGGTTGGAATTCACCCCTCCACTTT. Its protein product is CASSQDGWNSPLHF.

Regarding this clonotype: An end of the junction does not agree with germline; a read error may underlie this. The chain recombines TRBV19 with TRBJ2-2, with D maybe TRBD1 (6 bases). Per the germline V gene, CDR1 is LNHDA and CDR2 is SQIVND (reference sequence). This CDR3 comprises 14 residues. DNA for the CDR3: TGTGTCAGTAGTATATCGACAGGATCCGGGGAGCTGTTTTTT. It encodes CVSSISTGSGELFF.

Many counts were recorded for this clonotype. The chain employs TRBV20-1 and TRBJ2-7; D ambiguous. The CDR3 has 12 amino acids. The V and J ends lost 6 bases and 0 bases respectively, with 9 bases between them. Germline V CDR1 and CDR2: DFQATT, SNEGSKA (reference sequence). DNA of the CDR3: TGCAGTGCGATGACATCCTCCTACGAGCAGTACTTC. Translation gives CSAMTSSYEQYF.

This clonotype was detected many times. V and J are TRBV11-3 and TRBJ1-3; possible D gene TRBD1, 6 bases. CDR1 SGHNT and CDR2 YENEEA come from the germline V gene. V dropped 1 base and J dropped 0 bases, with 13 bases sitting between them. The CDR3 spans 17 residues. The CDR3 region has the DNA TGTGCCAGCAGCTTAGGAAATGACAGGTTCTCTGGAAACACCATATATTTT. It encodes CASSLGNDRFSGNTIYF.

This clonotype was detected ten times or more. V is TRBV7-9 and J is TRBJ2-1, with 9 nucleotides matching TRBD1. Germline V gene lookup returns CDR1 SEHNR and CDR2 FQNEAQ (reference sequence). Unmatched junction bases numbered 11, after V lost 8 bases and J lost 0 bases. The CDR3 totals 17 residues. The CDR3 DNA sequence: TGTGCCAGCCGGGACAGGGTTATCCTTAGCTCCTACAATGAGCAGTTCTTC. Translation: CASRDRVILSSYNEQFF.

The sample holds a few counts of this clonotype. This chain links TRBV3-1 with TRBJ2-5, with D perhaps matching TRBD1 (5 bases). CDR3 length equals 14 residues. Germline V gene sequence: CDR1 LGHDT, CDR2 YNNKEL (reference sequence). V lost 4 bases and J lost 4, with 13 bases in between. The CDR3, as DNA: TGTGCCAGCAGCCCTTGGGGCCTCGGAGAGACCCAGTACTTC. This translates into CASSPWGLGETQYF.

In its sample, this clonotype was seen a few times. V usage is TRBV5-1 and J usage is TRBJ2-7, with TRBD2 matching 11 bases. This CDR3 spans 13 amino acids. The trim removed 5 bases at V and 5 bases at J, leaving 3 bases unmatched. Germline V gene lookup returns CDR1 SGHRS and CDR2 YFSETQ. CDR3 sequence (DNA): TGCGCCAGCAGGACTAGCGGGACTCACGAGCAGTACTTC. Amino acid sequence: CASRTSGTHEQYF.

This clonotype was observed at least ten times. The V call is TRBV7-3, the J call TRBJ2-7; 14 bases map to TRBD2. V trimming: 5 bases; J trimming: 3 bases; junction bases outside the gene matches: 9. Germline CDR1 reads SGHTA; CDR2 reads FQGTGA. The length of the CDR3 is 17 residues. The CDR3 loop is CASSPGLAGEENYEQYF. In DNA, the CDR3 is TGTGCCAGCAGCCCGGGACTAGCGGGAGAGGAGAACTACGAGCAGTACTTC.

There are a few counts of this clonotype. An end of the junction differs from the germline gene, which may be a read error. This chain's CDR3 is CSVEVGTGGRGGCTF. The CDR3 bases are TGCAGCGTTGAAGTGGGGACAGGGGGCAGGGGTGGCTGCACCTTC. The chain couples TRBV29-1 to TRBJ1-2; 12 bases are shared with TRBD1. The CDR3 runs 15 residues. CDR1 is SQVTM, CDR2 ANQGSEA, per germline.

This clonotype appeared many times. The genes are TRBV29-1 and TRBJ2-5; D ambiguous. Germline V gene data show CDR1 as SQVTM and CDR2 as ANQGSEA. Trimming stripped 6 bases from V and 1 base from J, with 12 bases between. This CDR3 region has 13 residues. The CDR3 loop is CSVGFPFQETQYF. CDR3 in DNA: TGCAGCGTCGGCTTTCCCTTCCAAGAGACCCAGTACTTC.

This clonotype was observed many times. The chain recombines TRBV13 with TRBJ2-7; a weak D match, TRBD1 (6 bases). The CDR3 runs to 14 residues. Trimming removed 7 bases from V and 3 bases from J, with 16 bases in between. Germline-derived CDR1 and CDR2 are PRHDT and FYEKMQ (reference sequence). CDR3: CASTIQGSRYEQYF. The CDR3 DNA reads TGTGCCAGCACCATACAGGGTTCCCGCTACGAGCAGTACTTC.

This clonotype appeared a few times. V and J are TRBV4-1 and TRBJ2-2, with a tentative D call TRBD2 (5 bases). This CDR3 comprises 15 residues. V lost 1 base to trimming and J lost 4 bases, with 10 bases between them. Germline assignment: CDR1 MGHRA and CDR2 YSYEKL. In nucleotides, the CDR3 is TGCGCCAGCAGCCAAGCTAGCCATCTCACCGGGGAGCTGTTTTTT. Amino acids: CASSQASHLTGELFF.

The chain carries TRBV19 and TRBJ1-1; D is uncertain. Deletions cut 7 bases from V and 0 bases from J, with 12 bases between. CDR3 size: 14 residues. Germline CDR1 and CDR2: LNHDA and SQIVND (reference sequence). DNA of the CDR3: TGTGCCAGTAACCCAGGTCCTATGAACACTGAAGCTTTCTTT. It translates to CASNPGPMNTEAFF.

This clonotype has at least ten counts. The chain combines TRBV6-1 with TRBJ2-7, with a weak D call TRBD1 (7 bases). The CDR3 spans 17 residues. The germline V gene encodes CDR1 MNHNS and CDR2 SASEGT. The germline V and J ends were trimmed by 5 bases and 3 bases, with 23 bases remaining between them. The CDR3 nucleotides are TGTGCCAGCAGTTGGAGGGATCCAGGGGGTGGGAGCTACGAGCAGTACTTC. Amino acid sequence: CASSWRDPGGGSYEQYF.

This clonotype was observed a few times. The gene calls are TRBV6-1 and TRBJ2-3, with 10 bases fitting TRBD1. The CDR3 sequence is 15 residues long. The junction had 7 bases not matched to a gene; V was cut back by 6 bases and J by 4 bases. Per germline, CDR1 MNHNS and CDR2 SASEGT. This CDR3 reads CASRTDRGHADTQYF. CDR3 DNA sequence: TGTGCCAGCAGGACAGACAGGGGGCACGCAGATACGCAGTATTTT.

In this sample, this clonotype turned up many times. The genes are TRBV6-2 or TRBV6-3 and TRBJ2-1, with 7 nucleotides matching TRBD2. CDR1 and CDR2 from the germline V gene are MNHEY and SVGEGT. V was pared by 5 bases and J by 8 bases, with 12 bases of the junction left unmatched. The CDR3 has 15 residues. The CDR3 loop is CASSIRDYMVYEQFF. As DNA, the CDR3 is TGTGCCAGCAGTATCCGGGACTACATGGTATATGAGCAGTTCTTC.

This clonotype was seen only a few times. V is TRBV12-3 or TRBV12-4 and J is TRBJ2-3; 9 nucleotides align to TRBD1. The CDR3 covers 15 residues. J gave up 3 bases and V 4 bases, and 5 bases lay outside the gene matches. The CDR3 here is CASSSGQGYTDTQYF. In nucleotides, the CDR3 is TGTGCCAGCAGTTCGGGACAGGGTTATACAGATACGCAGTATTTT.

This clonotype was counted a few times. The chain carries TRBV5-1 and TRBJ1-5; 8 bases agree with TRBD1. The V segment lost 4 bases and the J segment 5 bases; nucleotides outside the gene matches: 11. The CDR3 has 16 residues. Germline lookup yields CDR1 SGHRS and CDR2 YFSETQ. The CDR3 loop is CASSPGAGGGHQPQHF. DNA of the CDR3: TGCGCCAGCAGCCCGGGGGCAGGGGGCGGCCATCAGCCCCAGCATTTT.

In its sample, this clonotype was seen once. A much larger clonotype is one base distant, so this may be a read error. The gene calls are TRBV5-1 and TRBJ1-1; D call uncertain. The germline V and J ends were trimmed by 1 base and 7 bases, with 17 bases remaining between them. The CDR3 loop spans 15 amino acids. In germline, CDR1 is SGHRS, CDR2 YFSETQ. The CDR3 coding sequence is TGCGCCAGCAGCTTGTTTCGGGCTAGCGGCATTGAAGCTTTCTTT. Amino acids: CASSLFRASGIEAFF.

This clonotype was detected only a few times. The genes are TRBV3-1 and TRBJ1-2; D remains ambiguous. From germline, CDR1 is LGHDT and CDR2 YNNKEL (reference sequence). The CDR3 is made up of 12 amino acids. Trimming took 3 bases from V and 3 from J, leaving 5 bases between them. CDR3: CASSHIYYGYTF. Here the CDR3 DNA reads TGTGCCAGCAGCCATATTTACTATGGCTACACCTTC.

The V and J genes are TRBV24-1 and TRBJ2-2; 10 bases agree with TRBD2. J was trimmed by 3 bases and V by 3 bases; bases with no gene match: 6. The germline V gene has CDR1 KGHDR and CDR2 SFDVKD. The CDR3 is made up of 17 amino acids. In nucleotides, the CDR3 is TGTGCCACCAGTGATAGCGGGGGGGCTTCCGACACCGGGGAGCTGTTTTTT. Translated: CATSDSGGASDTGELFF.

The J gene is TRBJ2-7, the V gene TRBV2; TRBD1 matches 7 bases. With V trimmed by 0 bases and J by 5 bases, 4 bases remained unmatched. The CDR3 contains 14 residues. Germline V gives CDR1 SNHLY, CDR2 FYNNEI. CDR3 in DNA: TGTGCCAGCAGTGAAGCGAACAGGGGCAACGAGCAGTACTTC. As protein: CASSEANRGNEQYF. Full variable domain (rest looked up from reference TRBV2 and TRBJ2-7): EPEVTQTPSHQVTQMGQEVILRCVPISNHLYFYWYRQILGQKVEFLVSFYNNEISEKSEIFDDQFSVERPDGSNFTLKIRSTKLEDSAMYFCASSEANRGNEQYFGPGTRLTVT.